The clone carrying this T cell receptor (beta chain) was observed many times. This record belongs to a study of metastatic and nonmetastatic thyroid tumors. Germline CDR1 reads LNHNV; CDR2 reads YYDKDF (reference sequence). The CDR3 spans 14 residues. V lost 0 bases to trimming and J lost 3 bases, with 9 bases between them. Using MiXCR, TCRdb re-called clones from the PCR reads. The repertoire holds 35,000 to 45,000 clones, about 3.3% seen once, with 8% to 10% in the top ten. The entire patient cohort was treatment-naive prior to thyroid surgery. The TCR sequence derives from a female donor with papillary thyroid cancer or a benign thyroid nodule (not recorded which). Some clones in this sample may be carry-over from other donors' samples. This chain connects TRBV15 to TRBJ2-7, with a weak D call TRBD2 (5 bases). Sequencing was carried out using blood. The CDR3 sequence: CATSRDPGNYEQYF. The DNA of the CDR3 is TGTGCCACCAGCAGAGATCCGGGAAACTACGAGCAGTACTTC.